This T cell receptor beta chain was observed in a study of T-cell reconstitution after alpha-beta-depleted transplantation in children. The germline CDR1 and CDR2 sequences are DFQATT and SNEGSKA (reference sequence). Unmatched junction bases numbered 16, after V lost 6 bases and J lost 3 bases. The CDR3 extends over 16 amino acids. Whole-study findings and limits: T-cell numbers and diversity, one year after transplant, stemmed largely from T cells that were newly produced. Reportedly, roughly two months post-transplant, alpha-beta T cells arose from several hundred expanded graft clones. There were some patients whose high TCRbeta diversity at day 60 came from surviving recipient T cells and thymic progenitors.

This clonotype was observed a handful of times. Its antigen is unknown. Unique molecular identifiers were used in preparing the TCRbeta library. TCRdb used MiXCR to reprocess the PCR reads, holding one entry per CDR3 protein. The table has 900,000 or so distinct CDR3 sequences, roughly 16% seen once. The source material was PBMCs, mostly from graft donor cells, sampled 360 days after TCRalphabeta/CD19-depleted stem cell transplant. The genes are TRBV20-1 and TRBJ1-2, with TRBD1 identical over 7 bases. This sequence originates from a male patient aged 10 to 17 who had a stem cell transplant for acute lymphoblastic leukemia, so the T cells may come from the graft donor. In DNA, the CDR3 is TGCAGTGCCCCACTAGCGACAGGGAGGGGAGACTATGGCTACACCTTC. Translation gives CSAPLATGRGDYGYTF.